A selection of T cell receptor beta chains follows, all from one sample in a study of T-cell reconstitution after alpha-beta-depleted transplantation in children. TCRdb reprocessed the PCR reads with MiXCR, giving one entry per CDR3 protein. The sample carries 490,000 or so distinct CDR3 sequences, around an eighth recorded once. The specimen was PBMCs from the stem cell graft donor, collected from the stem cell graft. The receptors shown here come from a human donor who donated a stem cell graft to a child with combined immunodeficiency. CDR3s include the opening cysteine and the closing phenylalanine or tryptophan. A D gene is named only where the DNA matches it firmly. Clone size is not always given. Where it is, it says once, few, many or a class for expanded clones.

>-|-|TRBJ2-3|TRBV12-3/TRBV12-4
CASRAERDTQYF
TGTGCCAGCAGGGCAGAGAGGGATACGCAGTATTTT
>-|TRBD2|TRBJ2-7|TRBV29-1
CSVEDGVGAGVGEQYF
TGCAGCGTTGAAGATGGGGTAGGAGCGGGAGTGGGCGAGCAGTACTTC
>few|TRBD1|TRBJ2-7|TRBV16
CASSRPGTDIYEQYF
TGTGCCAGCAGCCGGCCAGGGACAGATATCTACGAGCAGTACTTC
>-|-|TRBJ2-1|TRBV9
CASSVEDYEQFF
TGTGCCAGCAGCGTAGAAGATTATGAGCAGTTCTTC
>-|TRBD2|TRBJ2-1|TRBV24-1
CATRASGAYNEQFF
TGTGCCACCAGGGCTAGCGGGGCTTACAATGAGCAGTTCTTC
>-|-|TRBJ2-7|TRBV6-2/TRBV6-3
CASTPWRGGEQYF
TGTGCCAGCACCCCGTGGAGGGGTGGCGAGCAGTACTTC
>-|-|TRBJ2-1|TRBV15
CATSRDPDGSNEQFF
TGTGCCACCAGCAGAGATCCAGATGGCAGCAATGAGCAGTTCTTC
>few|TRBD2|TRBJ2-5|TRBV3-1
CAAGAEETQYF
TGTGCCGCGGGAGCAGAAGAGACCCAGTACTTC
>-|TRBD2|TRBJ2-7|TRBV5-1
CASSLDTSGVPYEQYF
TGCGCCAGCAGCTTGGACACTAGCGGGGTGCCCTACGAGCAGTACTTC
>-|TRBD1|TRBJ2-7|TRBV12-3/TRBV12-4
CASRVGQGSHEQYF
TGTGCCAGCAGAGTAGGACAGGGGTCCCACGAGCAGTACTTC
>-|TRBD1|TRBJ2-7|TRBV25-1
CASSQGAGSYEQYF
TGTGCCAGCAGTCAGGGGGCAGGATCCTACGAGCAGTACTTC
>many|-|TRBJ2-3|TRBV12-3/TRBV12-4
CASSSRDHTDTQYF
TGTGCCAGCAGTTCCCGGGACCACACAGATACGCAGTATTTT
>-|-|TRBJ2-7|TRBV12-3/TRBV12-4
CASSPSAGSGEQYF
TGTGCCAGCAGTCCGTCGGCGGGGTCGGGGGAGCAGTACTTC
>few|-|TRBJ2-1|TRBV24-1
CATSVPGAYNEQFF
TGTGCCACCAGTGTCCCTGGGGCATACAATGAGCAGTTCTTC
>many|-|TRBJ2-3|TRBV9
CASSVDATDTQYF
TGTGCCAGCAGCGTAGACGCTACAGATACGCAGTATTTT
>-|TRBD1|TRBJ2-7|TRBV6-4
CASRETGDESYEQYF
TGTGCCAGCAGAGAGACAGGGGATGAATCCTACGAGCAGTACTTC
>few|-|TRBJ1-2|TRBV27
CASSLVAPAGGYGYTF
TGTGCCAGCAGTTTGGTGGCCCCTGCTGGGGGCTATGGCTACACCTTC
>many|TRBD2|TRBJ2-1|TRBV5-1
CASSLTSGSLYEQFF
TGCGCCAGCAGCCTGACTAGCGGGAGTCTCTATGAGCAGTTCTTC
>many|TRBD2|TRBJ2-7|TRBV6-5
CASEAGDNSYEQYF
TGTGCCAGTGAGGCGGGGGATAACTCCTACGAGCAGTACTTC
>many|-|TRBJ2-2|TRBV28
CASSSGADTGELFF
TGTGCCAGCAGTTCCGGGGCTGACACCGGGGAGCTGTTTTTT
>-|-|TRBJ2-3|TRBV7-6
CASSSEPFGVPGGTQYF
TGTGCCAGCAGCTCCGAACCCTTCGGGGTCCCCGGCGGTACGCAGTATTTT
>-|TRBD2|TRBJ2-1|TRBV12-3/TRBV12-4
CASSLTTSGSYNEQFF
TGTGCCAGCAGTCTAACGACTAGCGGCTCCTACAATGAGCAGTTCTTC
>few|TRBD2|TRBJ2-7|TRBV25-1
CASSEGAGGWYEQYF
TGTGCCAGCAGTGAAGGTGCGGGAGGCTGGTACGAGCAGTACTTC
>many|TRBD1|TRBJ1-2|TRBV28
CASSFGQGAANYGYTF
TGTGCCAGCAGTTTTGGGCAGGGGGCCGCTAACTATGGCTACACCTTC
>many|-|TRBJ2-7|TRBV4-3
CASSQERTQNYEQYF
TGCGCCAGCAGCCAAGAAAGGACGCAAAACTACGAGCAGTACTTC
>few|-|TRBJ1-1|TRBV12-3/TRBV12-4
CASSLALRHTEAFF
TGTGCCAGCAGTTTAGCCCTCCGACACACTGAAGCTTTCTTT
>-|TRBD1|TRBJ2-7|TRBV3-1
CASSMTGTADYEQYF
TGTGCCAGCAGCATGACCGGGACAGCCGACTACGAGCAGTACTTC
>many|TRBD2|TRBJ2-7|TRBV10-3
CAAGQGGLAGGSYEQYF
TGTGCCGCCGGACAGGGGGGACTAGCGGGAGGCTCCTACGAGCAGTACTTC
>-|-|TRBJ2-2|TRBV29-1
CSGEPGELFF
TGCAGCGGGGAGCCCGGGGAGCTGTTTTTT
>-|TRBD1|TRBJ2-7|TRBV20-1
CSAPGGSSYEQYF
TGCAGTGCCCCAGGGGGCAGCTCCTACGAGCAGTACTTC
>many|TRBD1|TRBJ2-5|TRBV7-8
CASSGRQGPLETQYF
TGTGCCAGCAGCGGGCGACAGGGGCCTTTGGAGACCCAGTACTTC
>many|-|TRBJ2-5|TRBV28
CASSLIAQETQYF
TGTGCCAGCAGTTTGATCGCACAAGAGACCCAGTACTTC
>few|-|TRBJ1-5|TRBV20-1
CSASRGMGNQPQHF
TGCAGTGCTAGTCGGGGAATGGGCAATCAGCCCCAGCATTTT
>many|-|TRBJ1-2|TRBV29-1
CSVLGEQGGYGYTF
TGCAGCGTCCTAGGTGAGCAGGGAGGATATGGCTACACCTTC
>few|TRBD1|TRBJ2-1|TRBV12-3/TRBV12-4
CASSYGQGEQFF
TGTGCCAGCAGTTACGGACAGGGGGAGCAGTTCTTC
>few|-|TRBJ2-5|TRBV9
CASSPPPGLQETQYF
TGTGCCAGCAGCCCACCTCCGGGACTGCAAGAGACCCAGTACTTC
>many|-|TRBJ2-1|TRBV12-3/TRBV12-4
CASSFLGAAEQFF
TGTGCCAGCAGTTTCCTAGGGGCGGCCGAGCAGTTCTTC
>few|TRBD1|TRBJ1-4|TRBV11-1
CASSLAPGQGDISEKLFF
TGTGCCAGCAGCTTAGCGCCAGGACAGGGGGATATATCTGAAAAACTGTTTTTT
>-|TRBD1|TRBJ1-2|TRBV20-1
CSARTGDGYTF
TGCAGTGCTCGGACAGGGGATGGCTACACCTTC